This passage covers 27 T cell receptor beta chains from one sample sequenced in a study of blood T cells in healthy people across ages. The second PCR ran roughly 6 to 11 cycles with a sample-barcoded 5' primer and J-beta primers. TCRdb re-called the 5' RACE reads through MiXCR, storing one row per CDR3 protein. The data contain over a million distinct CDR3 sequences, less than 45% of them singletons. The sample consisted of blood. These receptors were obtained from a woman in her late teens or twenties in good health.

The chain joins TRBV28 to TRBJ2-1; 9 positions agree with TRBD1. Trimming cost V 4 bases and J 4 bases; bases outside gene matches: 5. The V gene's germline CDR1 is MDHEN and CDR2 SYDVKM. This CDR3 has 15 amino acids. CDR3 in DNA: TGTGCCAGCAGTTCCACAGGGGGCGAATACAATGAGCAGTTCTTC. This translates into CASSSTGGEYNEQFF.

This clonotype came up a few times. V usage is TRBV4-3 and J usage is TRBJ2-1; possible D gene TRBD2, 6 bases. Per the germline V gene, CDR1 is LGHNA and CDR2 is YSLEER. This CDR3 spans 17 amino acids. V dropped 5 bases and J dropped 5 bases, with 22 bases sitting between them. The CDR3: CASSTRVRNGEDNEQFF. As DNA, the CDR3 is TGCGCCAGCAGCACCCGAGTCAGGAACGGGGAGGACAATGAGCAGTTCTTC.

The rearrangement links TRBV7-2 to TRBJ2-1; the match to TRBD2 covers 9 bases. The CDR3 totals 16 residues. Germline V CDR1 and CDR2: SGHTA, FQGNSA. V trimming: 4 bases; J trimming: 0 bases; junction bases outside the gene matches: 4. CDR3 sequence (DNA): TGTGCCAGCAGCTGGACTAGCGCAAGCTCCTACAATGAGCAGTTCTTC. Translating it yields CASSWTSASSYNEQFF.

As for this clonotype: An end of the junction does not agree with germline; a read error may underlie this. This chain uses TRBV5-1 with TRBJ2-1; unclear D gene. Germline V gene sequence: CDR1 SGHRS, CDR2 YFSETQ. CDR3 length: 13 amino acids. The CDR3 is CASTLKTVGEQFF. The CDR3 DNA reads as TGCGCCAGCACCTTGAAGACCGTGGGTGAGCAGTTCTTC.

The V gene is TRBV4-2, the J gene TRBJ2-1; D might be TRBD1 or TRBD2, each matching 5 bases. Germline V gene lookup returns CDR1 LGHNA and CDR2 YNFKEQ. V was clipped by 4 bases and J by 7 bases, with 20 bases between them. CDR3 length: 16 amino acids. The CDR3 loop reads CASSPHGAAGRNEQFF. The CDR3 DNA sequence: TGTGCCAGCAGCCCCCACGGGGCCGCCGGACGAAATGAGCAGTTCTTC.

V usage is TRBV5-1 and J usage is TRBJ2-4, with TRBD2 as a possible D gene (5 bases). Trimming stripped 1 base from V and 14 bases from J, with 16 bases between. This CDR3 comprises 13 residues. Per the germline V gene, CDR1 is SGHRS and CDR2 is YFSETQ. The CDR3, as DNA: TGCGCCAGCAGCTTGCCCCGACCAGAGGAGGAGTACTTC. Residues: CASSLPRPEEEYF.

This rearrangement joins TRBV20-1 to TRBJ2-1; TRBD1 might be the D (5 bases). V gave up 4 bases and J gave up 1 base, with 14 bases separating them. The CDR3 length is 15 residues. Per germline, CDR1 DFQATT and CDR2 SNEGSKA (reference sequence). The CDR3 nucleotides read TGCAGTGCTAAAAATCCCAGGGATTCCTACAATGAGCAGTTCTTC. Protein sequence: CSAKNPRDSYNEQFF.

This clonotype was detected ten times or more. Mismatch with germline at one junction end may stem from a read error. This chain joins TRBV27 and TRBJ2-7; TRBD1 agrees at 8 bases. Germline loops: CDR1 MNHEY, CDR2 SMNVEV (reference sequence). The CDR3 spans 13 residues. This chain's CDR3 is CASSLDRVGEQYF. In nucleotides, the CDR3 is TGCGCCAGCAGTTTGGACAGGGTAGGCGAGCAGTACTTC.

This clonotype showed up just a few times. CDR3 DNA: TGCAGCGCCCGCGGGGGTAAAGGCTACACCTTC. Its translation: CSARGGKGYTF. The rearrangement links TRBV29-1 to TRBJ1-2, with TRBD1 as a possible D gene (5 bases). V was shortened by 7 bases and J by 8 bases, with 14 bases between the two germline ends. This CDR3 has 11 residues. Germline V lookup: CDR1 SQVTM, CDR2 ANQGSEA. Full variable domain (missing parts from reference TRBV29-1 and TRBJ1-2): SAVISQKPSRDICQRGTSLTIQCQVDSQVTMMFWYRQQPGQSLTLIATANQGSEATYESGFVIDKFPISRPNLTFSTLTVSNMSPEDSSIYLCSARGGKGYTFGSGTRLTVV.

This chain uses TRBV7-2 with TRBJ2-1; 7 bases agree with TRBD2. Trimming at V came to 7 bases and at J to 0 bases, leaving 6 bases not matched to a gene. The CDR3 is 15 residues long. CDR1 and CDR2 from the germline V gene are SGHTA and FQGNSA. CDR3: CASTTRTSSYNEQFF. The CDR3 region has the DNA TGTGCCAGCACCACCAGGACTAGCTCCTACAATGAGCAGTTCTTC.

On this clonotype itself: One end of the junction varies from germline; a read error may be responsible. The CDR3: CTISDGTTGSLFQETQYF. The CDR3 DNA follows: TGTACCATCAGTGATGGGACCACAGGATCCCTATTCCAAGAGACCCAGTACTTC. V and J are TRBV10-3 and TRBJ2-5; D is possibly TRBD1 or TRBD2 (5 bases each). The CDR3 is made up of 18 amino acids. Germline-derived CDR1 and CDR2 are ENHRY and SYGVKD.

Remarks on this clonotype: One end of the junction is discordant with germline, which a read error may explain. The gene calls are TRBV9 and TRBJ2-3, with D unclear. This CDR3 region has 14 residues. Germline V gives CDR1 SGDLS, CDR2 YYNGEE. The DNA of the CDR3 is TGTACCAGCAGCGTAGAAGATTTCACAGATACGCAGTATTTT. Its protein product is CTSSVEDFTDTQYF.

This clonotype appeared a few times. V is TRBV9 and J is TRBJ2-2; TRBD1 is a possible D gene (6 bases). The V end lost 5 bases, the J end lost 1 base, and 21 bases lay between the germline ends. In germline, CDR1 is SGDLS, CDR2 YYNGEE. The CDR3 sequence is 18 residues long. CDR3 sequence (DNA): TGTGCCAGCAGTTACTGGTCACCGGGACACGGGAACACCGGGGAGCTGTTTTTT. It specifies CASSYWSPGHGNTGELFF.

The chain links TRBV14 to TRBJ2-3, with a possible D match to TRBD1 (6 bases). The germline V gene has CDR1 SGHDN and CDR2 FVKESK. The CDR3 has 14 residues. Trimming took 2 bases from V and 5 from J, leaving 11 bases between them. CDR3 protein: CASSQRSRGDTQYF. As DNA, the CDR3 is TGTGCCAGCAGCCAACGAAGCAGGGGAGATACGCAGTATTTT.

This chain uses TRBV10-3 with TRBJ2-7; a weak D match, TRBD2 (5 bases). Germline V lookup: CDR1 ENHRY, CDR2 SYGVKD. Trimming removed 6 bases at V and 1 base at J, with 13 bases between. The CDR3 is 14 amino acids. CDR3 region: CAIRETGNSYEQYF. As DNA, the CDR3 is TGTGCCATCAGAGAGACGGGGAATTCCTACGAGCAGTACTTC.

The V gene is TRBV27, the J gene TRBJ2-7; the match to TRBD2 covers 11 bases. V dropped 6 bases and J dropped 2; count of bases not matched to a gene: 3. The CDR3 has 14 amino acids. The germline CDR1 and CDR2 sequences are MNHEY and SMNVEV (reference sequence). In nucleotides, the CDR3 is TGTGCCAGCAGCCCTAGCGGGAGGCCCTACGAGCAGTACTTC. Translated: CASSPSGRPYEQYF.

The V and J genes are TRBV7-2 and TRBJ2-7; 9 nucleotides agree with TRBD2. The V segment lost 5 bases and the J segment 4 bases; nucleotides outside the gene matches: 12. This CDR3 is built from 16 residues. The germline V gene encodes CDR1 SGHTA and CDR2 FQGNSA. The CDR3: CASSKYSGSGGYEQYF. The DNA for the CDR3 is TGTGCCAGCAGCAAATATAGCGGGAGTGGTGGTTACGAGCAGTACTTC.

The count of this clonotype is one. This sequence joins TRBV20-1 and TRBJ1-1; a weak D match, TRBD1 (5 bases). Trimming removed 2 bases from V and 1 base from J, with 11 bases in between. Germline CDR1 reads DFQATT; CDR2 reads SNEGSKA (reference sequence). CDR3 length equals 14 residues. The CDR3 spells CSARRAGTNTEAFF. The CDR3 nucleotides read TGCAGTGCTAGACGGGCAGGGACGAACACTGAAGCTTTCTTT.

The chain combines TRBV20-1 with TRBJ1-6; 7 bases are shared with TRBD1. The CDR3 sequence is 15 residues long. V was pared by 2 bases and J by 8 bases, with 9 bases of the junction left unmatched. Germline assignment: CDR1 DFQATT and CDR2 SNEGSKA (reference sequence). The DNA for the CDR3 is TGCAGTGCTAGACAAGGGGGCAGGAACGATTCACCCCTCCACTTT. This gives the protein CSARQGGRNDSPLHF.

This chain connects TRBV6-2 or TRBV6-3 to TRBJ2-1, with 9 bases fitting TRBD2. The ends lost 2 bases at V and 2 bases at J; junction bases unmatched: 1. The CDR3 consists of 15 residues. From germline, CDR1 is MNHEY and CDR2 SVGEGT. The CDR3 reads CASSYAGGAYNEQFF. CDR3 DNA: TGTGCCAGCAGTTACGCGGGGGGGGCCTACAATGAGCAGTTCTTC.

The rearrangement joins TRBV6-1 to TRBJ1-1; the D is unclear. Germline V gives CDR1 MNHNS, CDR2 SASEGT. Deletions cut 2 bases from V and 5 bases from J, with 9 bases between. CDR3 length: 13 residues. CDR3 sequence (DNA): TGTGCCAGCAGTGAACTCGGGAGGACTGAAGCTTTCTTT. This codes for CASSELGRTEAFF.

This clonotype was picked up a small number of times. The chain is built from TRBV7-2 and TRBJ1-5, with a weak D call TRBD1 (6 bases). Trimming removed 7 bases at V and 7 bases at J, with 17 bases between. This CDR3 is built from 14 residues. Germline V gene data show CDR1 as SGHTA and CDR2 as FQGNSA. The DNA for the CDR3 is TGTGCCAGCAAAGCGCGGGGGGCGGACCAGCCCCAGCATTTT. Residues: CASKARGADQPQHF.

The chain uses TRBV6-5 and TRBJ2-7; D remains ambiguous. This CDR3 spans 16 amino acids. Germline CDR1 and CDR2: MNHEY and SVGAGI. V lost 0 bases to trimming and J lost 0 bases, with 12 bases between them. CDR3 DNA: TGTGCCAGCAGTTACTCAGTCAGAGGTTACTCCTACGAGCAGTACTTC. Its protein is CASSYSVRGYSYEQYF.

This chain joins TRBV6-6 and TRBJ2-3, with D maybe TRBD2 (6 bases). V lost 8 bases, J lost 8 bases, and 11 bases lay in between. The CDR3 consists of 11 residues. CDR1 and CDR2 (germline): MNHNY, SVGAGI (reference sequence). CDR3 in DNA: TGTGCCAGCTGGGGAGGAGGTACGCAGTATTTT. It yields the protein CASWGGGTQYF.

The J gene is TRBJ2-7, the V gene TRBV7-9, with TRBD1 matching 7 bases. Germline values: CDR1 SEHNR, CDR2 FQNEAQ (reference sequence). V shed 4 bases, J shed 7 bases, and the junction held 13 bases outside the gene matches. The CDR3 sequence is 15 residues long. Here the CDR3 reads CASSSPGQTYNEQYF. The DNA for the CDR3 is TGTGCCAGCAGCTCGCCGGGACAGACTTACAATGAGCAGTACTTC.

The chain employs TRBV12-3 or TRBV12-4 and TRBJ2-1; D unresolved. The end of the DNA aligns better with TRBJ2-7, so the J call may be wrong. This CDR3 has 13 amino acids. The CDR3 nucleotides are TGTGCCAGCAGTTTAGCGCGAGTCAATGAGCAGTACTTC. Translated: CASSLARVNEQYF.

The V gene is TRBV4-3, the J gene TRBJ2-1, with D maybe TRBD1 (6 bases). The CDR3 totals 14 residues. CDR1 and CDR2 (germline): LGHNA, YSLEER. V was trimmed by 6 bases and J by 10 bases, leaving 19 bases between them. CDR3 bases: TGCGCCAGCAGTCTCCAACAGGGTAGCAAGGAGCAGTTCTTC. Encoded protein: CASSLQQGSKEQFF.